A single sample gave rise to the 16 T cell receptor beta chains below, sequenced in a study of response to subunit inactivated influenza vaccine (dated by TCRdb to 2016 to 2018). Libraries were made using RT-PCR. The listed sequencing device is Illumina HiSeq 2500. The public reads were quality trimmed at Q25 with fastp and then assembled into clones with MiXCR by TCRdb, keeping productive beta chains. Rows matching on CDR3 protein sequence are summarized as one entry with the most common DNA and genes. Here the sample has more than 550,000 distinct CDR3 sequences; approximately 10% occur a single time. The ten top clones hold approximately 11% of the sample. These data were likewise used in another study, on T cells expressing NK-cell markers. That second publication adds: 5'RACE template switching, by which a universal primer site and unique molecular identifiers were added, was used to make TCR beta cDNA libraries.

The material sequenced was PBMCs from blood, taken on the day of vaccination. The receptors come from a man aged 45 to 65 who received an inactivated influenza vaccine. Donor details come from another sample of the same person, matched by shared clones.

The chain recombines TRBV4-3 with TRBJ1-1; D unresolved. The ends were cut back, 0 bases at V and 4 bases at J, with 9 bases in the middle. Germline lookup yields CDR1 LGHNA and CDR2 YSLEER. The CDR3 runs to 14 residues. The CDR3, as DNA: TGCGCCAGCAGCCAAGATTGGGAAGGCACTGAAGCTTTCTTT. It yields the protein CASSQDWEGTEAFF.

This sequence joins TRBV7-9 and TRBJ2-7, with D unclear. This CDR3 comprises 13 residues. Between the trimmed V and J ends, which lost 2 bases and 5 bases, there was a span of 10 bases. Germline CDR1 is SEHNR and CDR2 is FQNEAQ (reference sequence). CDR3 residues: CASSLQLFHEQYF. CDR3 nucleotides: TGTGCCAGCAGCTTACAACTGTTCCACGAGCAGTACTTC.

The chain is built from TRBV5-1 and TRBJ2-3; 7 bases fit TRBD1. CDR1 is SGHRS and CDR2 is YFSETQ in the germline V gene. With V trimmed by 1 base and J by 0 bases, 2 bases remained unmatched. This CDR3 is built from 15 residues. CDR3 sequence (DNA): TGCGCCAGCAGCTTGAGGGACAGCAGCACAGATACGCAGTATTTT. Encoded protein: CASSLRDSSTDTQYF. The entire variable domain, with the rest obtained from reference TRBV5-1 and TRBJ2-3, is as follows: KAGVTQTPRYLIKTRGQQVTLSCSPISGHRSVSWYQQTPGQGLQFLFEYFSETQRNKGNFPGRFSGRQFSNSRSEMNVSTLELGDSALYLCASSLRDSSTDTQYFGPGTRLTVL.

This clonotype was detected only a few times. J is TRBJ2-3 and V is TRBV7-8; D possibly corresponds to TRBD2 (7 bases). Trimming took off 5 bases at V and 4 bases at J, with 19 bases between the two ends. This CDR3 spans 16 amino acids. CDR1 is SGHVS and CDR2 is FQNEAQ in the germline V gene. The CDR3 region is CASSTRTGRVPDTQYF. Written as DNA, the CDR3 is TGTGCCAGCAGCACCCGTACAGGGAGGGTCCCAGATACGCAGTATTTT.

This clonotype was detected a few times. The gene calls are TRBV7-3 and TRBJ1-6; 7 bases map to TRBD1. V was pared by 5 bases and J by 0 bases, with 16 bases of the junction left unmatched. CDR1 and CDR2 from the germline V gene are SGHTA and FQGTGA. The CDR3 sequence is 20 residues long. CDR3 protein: CASSPRLPDRVSSYNSPLHF. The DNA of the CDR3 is TGTGCCAGCAGCCCCCGGTTGCCCGACAGGGTTAGCTCCTATAATTCACCCCTCCACTTT.

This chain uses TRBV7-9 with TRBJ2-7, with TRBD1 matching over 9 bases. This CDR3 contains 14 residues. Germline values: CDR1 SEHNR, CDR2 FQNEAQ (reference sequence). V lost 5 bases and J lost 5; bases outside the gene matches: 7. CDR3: CASSTDRGYDEQYF. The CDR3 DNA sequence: TGTGCCAGCAGCACAGACAGGGGGTACGACGAGCAGTACTTC.

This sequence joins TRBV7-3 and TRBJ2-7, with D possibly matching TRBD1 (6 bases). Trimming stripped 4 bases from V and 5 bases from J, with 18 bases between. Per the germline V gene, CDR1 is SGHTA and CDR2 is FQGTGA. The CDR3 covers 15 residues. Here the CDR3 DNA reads TGTGCCAGCAGCTGGACAGCGTTCATCATCAACGAGCAGTACTTC. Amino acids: CASSWTAFIINEQYF.

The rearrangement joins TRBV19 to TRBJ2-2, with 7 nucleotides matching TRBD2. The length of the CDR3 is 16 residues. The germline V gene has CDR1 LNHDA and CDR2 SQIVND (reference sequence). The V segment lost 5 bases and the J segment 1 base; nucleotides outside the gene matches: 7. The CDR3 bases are TGTGCCAGTAGTTGGAGAGCGGGGAAGAACACCGGGGAGCTGTTTTTT. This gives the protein CASSWRAGKNTGELFF.

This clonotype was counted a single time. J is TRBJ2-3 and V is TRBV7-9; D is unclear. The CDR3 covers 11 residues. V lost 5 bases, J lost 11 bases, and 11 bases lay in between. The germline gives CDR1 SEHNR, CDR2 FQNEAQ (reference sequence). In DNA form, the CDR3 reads TGTGCCAGCAGCCCGACATATGGGCAGTATTTT. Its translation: CASSPTYGQYF.

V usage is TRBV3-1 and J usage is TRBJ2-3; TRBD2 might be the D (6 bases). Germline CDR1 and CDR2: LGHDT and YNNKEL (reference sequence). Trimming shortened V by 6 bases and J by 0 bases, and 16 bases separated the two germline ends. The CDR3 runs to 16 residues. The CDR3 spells CASSQSGRRSTDTQYF. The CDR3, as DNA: TGTGCCAGCAGTCAGAGCGGGCGGAGGAGCACAGATACGCAGTATTTT.

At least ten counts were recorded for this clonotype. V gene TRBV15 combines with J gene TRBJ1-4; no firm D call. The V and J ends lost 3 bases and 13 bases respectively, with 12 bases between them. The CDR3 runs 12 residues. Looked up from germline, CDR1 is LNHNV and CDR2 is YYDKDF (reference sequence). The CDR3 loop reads CATSREPRILFF. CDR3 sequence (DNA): TGTGCCACCAGCAGGGAACCCAGAATACTGTTTTTT.

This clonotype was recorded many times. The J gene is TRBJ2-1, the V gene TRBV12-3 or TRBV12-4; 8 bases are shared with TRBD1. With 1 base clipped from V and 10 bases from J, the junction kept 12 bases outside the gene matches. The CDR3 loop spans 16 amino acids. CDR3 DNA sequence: TGTGCCAGCAGTTTAGGCAGGGGGCGCGAAACCCACGAGCAGTTCTTC. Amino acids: CASSLGRGRETHEQFF.

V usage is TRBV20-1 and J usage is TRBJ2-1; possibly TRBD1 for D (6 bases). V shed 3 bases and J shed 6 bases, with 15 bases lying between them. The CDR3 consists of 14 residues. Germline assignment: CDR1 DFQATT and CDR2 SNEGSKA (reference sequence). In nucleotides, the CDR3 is TGCAGTGCTAGTGTGACAGGAGATGTCAATGAGCAGTTCTTC. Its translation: CSASVTGDVNEQFF.

The chain's CDR3 is CASSLFGRGTSGTDTQYF. The CDR3 DNA reads as TGTGCCAGCAGTTTATTTGGGCGCGGGACTAGCGGGACAGATACGCAGTATTTT. The genes are TRBV12-3 or TRBV12-4 and TRBJ2-3; 12 bases map to TRBD2. CDR3 length: 18 residues. The V gene end was trimmed by 2 bases and the J gene end by 3 bases; junction bases not matched to a gene: 9.

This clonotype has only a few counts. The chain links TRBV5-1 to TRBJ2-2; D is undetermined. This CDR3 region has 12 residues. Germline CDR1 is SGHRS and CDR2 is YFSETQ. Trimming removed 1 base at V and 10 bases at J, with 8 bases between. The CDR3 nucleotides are TGCGCCAGCAGCTTGAGGACGGAGGAGCTGTTTTTT. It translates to CASSLRTEELFF.

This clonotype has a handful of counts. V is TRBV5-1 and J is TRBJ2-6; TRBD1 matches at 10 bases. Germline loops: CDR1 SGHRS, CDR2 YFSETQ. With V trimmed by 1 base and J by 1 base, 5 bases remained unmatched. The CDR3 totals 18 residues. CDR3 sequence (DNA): TGCGCCAGCAGCTTGTGGGGACAGGGGTTATCTGGGGCCAACGTCCTGACTTTC. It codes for CASSLWGQGLSGANVLTF.